Presented here are 23 T cell receptor beta chains from one specimen sequenced in a study of T cell responses to AZD1222 COVID-19 vaccine. Clones were sequenced by immunoSEQ multiplex PCR, and TCRdb holds only the in-frame ones, with some missing. The table includes 100,000 to 150,000 clones, more than 80% detected once. The material was peripheral blood, obtained 28 days after the second AZD1222 dose. Every receptor here comes from an adult who received the AZD1222 COVID-19 vaccine.

DNA for the CDR3: TGTGCCAGCAGTGACGCGCAGGACTTTTCTCGGGATGAGCAGTTCTTC. It codes for CASSDAQDFSRDEQFF. The J gene is TRBJ2-1, the V gene TRBV2, with D tentatively TRBD2 (5 bases). CDR3 length: 16 amino acids. With 3 bases removed from V and 8 bases from J, the gap between germline ends came to 20 bases. CDR1 and CDR2 from the germline V gene are SNHLY and FYNNEI. The complete variable domain, with remaining parts taken from reference TRBV2 and TRBJ2-1, reads EPEVTQTPSHQVTQMGQEVILRCVPISNHLYFYWYRQILGQKVEFLVSFYNNEISEKSEIFDDQFSVERPDGSNFTLKIRSTKLEDSAMYFCASSDAQDFSRDEQFFGPGTRLTVL.

CDR3 residues: CASSPGTDGSTDTQYF. CDR3 sequence (DNA): TGTGCCAGCAGCCCCGGGACAGATGGGAGCACAGATACGCAGTATTTT. The genes are TRBV5-8 and TRBJ2-3; TRBD1 agrees at 7 bases. CDR3 size: 16 residues. Germline V gives CDR1 SGHTS, CDR2 YDEGEE. The V segment lost 4 bases and the J segment 0 bases; nucleotides outside the gene matches: 8.

This chain uses TRBV30 with TRBJ2-5; 7 bases match TRBD2. Germline lookup yields CDR1 GTSNPN and CDR2 SVGIG (reference sequence). The CDR3 is 12 residues long. V gave up 8 bases and J gave up 5 bases; unmatched junction bases: 8. The CDR3 reads CAGWGGGETQYF. The CDR3 bases are TGTGCCGGCTGGGGGGGTGGGGAGACCCAGTACTTC.

The chain is built from TRBV12-5 and TRBJ1-4; a weak D match, TRBD1 (5 bases). The CDR3 spans 16 residues. The germline V gene encodes CDR1 LGHNT and CDR2 FRNRAP. Trimming left V 4 bases short and J 6 bases short, with 18 bases between. The CDR3: CASGSWGGDAYEKLFF. The CDR3 nucleotides are TGTGCTAGTGGTTCCTGGGGGGGGGATGCCTATGAAAAACTGTTTTTT.

The J gene is TRBJ1-4, the V gene TRBV7-9, with 7 nucleotides matching TRBD1. Per germline, CDR1 SEHNR and CDR2 FQNEAQ (reference sequence). This CDR3 contains 17 residues. With V trimmed by 2 bases and J by 0 bases, 6 bases remained unmatched. CDR3 nucleotide sequence: TGTGCCAGCAGCTTACTTGGGACAGCGGCAACTAATGAAAAACTGTTTTTT. Translated, it gives CASSLLGTAATNEKLFF. The whole variable domain, filled in from reference TRBV7-9 and TRBJ1-4, reads DTGVSQNPRHKITKRGQNVTFRCDPISEHNRLYWYRQTLGQGPEFLTYFQNEAQLEKSRLLSDRFSAERPKGSFSTLEIQRTEQGDSAMYLCASSLLGTAATNEKLFFGSGTQLSVL.

The rearrangement links TRBV30 to TRBJ1-1; D possibly corresponds to TRBD1 (5 bases). The V gene lost 3 bases and the J gene lost 2 bases, with 16 bases spanning the gap. The CDR3 contains 15 residues. Germline CDR1 is GTSNPN and CDR2 is SVGIG (reference sequence). The CDR3 nucleotides are TGTGCCTGGAGCCCCCATTGGGGGGAAAACACTGAAGCTTTCTTT. The encoded protein is CAWSPHWGENTEAFF. Based on the CDR3 plus reference TRBV30 and TRBJ1-1, the full variable domain is SQTIHQWPATLVQPVGSPLSLECTVEGTSNPNLYWYRQAAGRGLQLLFYSVGIGQISSEVPQNLSASRPQDRQFILSSKKLLLSDSGFYLCAWSPHWGENTEAFFGQGTRLTVV.

This chain uses TRBV28 with TRBJ2-7; the match to TRBD2 covers 8 bases. The CDR3 consists of 13 residues. J gave up 5 bases and V 3 bases, and 3 bases lay outside the gene matches. Germline values: CDR1 MDHEN, CDR2 SYDVKM. The CDR3 loop reads CASSLIAGNEQYF. The CDR3, as DNA: TGTGCCAGCAGTTTGATAGCGGGGAACGAGCAGTACTTC. The variable domain in full, completed from reference TRBV28 and TRBJ2-7, reads DVKVTQSSRYLVKRTGEKVFLECVQDMDHENMFWYRQDPGLGLRLIYFSYDVKMKEKGDIPEGYSVSREKKERFSLILESASTNQTSMYLCASSLIAGNEQYFGPGTRLTVT.

This clone was seen just once. The CDR3: CASSAGHLYEQYF. The CDR3 coding sequence is TGCGCCAGCAGCGCTGGACACCTCTACGAGCAGTACTTC. This chain connects TRBV5-1 to TRBJ2-7; a possible D gene is TRBD1 (5 bases). The CDR3 consists of 13 residues. CDR1 and CDR2 from the germline V gene are SGHRS and YFSETQ. V dropped 4 bases and J dropped 3 bases, with 11 bases sitting between them.

This chain joins TRBV28 and TRBJ2-2, with D perhaps matching TRBD2 (5 bases). Trimming removed 2 bases at V and 0 bases at J, with 10 bases between. The CDR3 has 16 residues. CDR1 is MDHEN and CDR2 is SYDVKM in the germline V gene. The CDR3 coding sequence is TGTGCCAGCAGTTTAACGAGCGGACCGAACACCGGGGAGCTGTTTTTT. It translates to CASSLTSGPNTGELFF.

The V and J genes are TRBV20-1 and TRBJ2-7; TRBD1 is a possible D gene (5 bases). The CDR3 loop spans 10 amino acids. Germline assignment: CDR1 DFQATT and CDR2 SNEGSKA (reference sequence). CDR3: CSGFHYEQYF. The DNA for the CDR3 is TGCTCAGGGTTTCATTACGAGCAGTACTTC.

The V call is TRBV5-6, the J call TRBJ1-2, with D uncertain. The V end was cut by 0 bases, the J end by 1 base, with 7 bases between. This CDR3 spans 14 amino acids. Germline V gives CDR1 SGHDT, CDR2 YYEEEE. CDR3 loop: CASSLVPNNYGYTF. The CDR3 nucleotides are TGTGCCAGCAGCTTGGTGCCAAATAACTATGGCTACACCTTC.

The chain couples TRBV7-8 to TRBJ1-2, with D perhaps TRBD1 (5 bases). Trimming took 4 bases from V and 6 from J, leaving 12 bases between them. Germline CDR1 is SGHVS and CDR2 is FQNEAQ. This CDR3 has 13 amino acids. The DNA of the CDR3 is TGTGCCAGCAGCTCCTGGGGACCGGATGGCTACACCTTC. It specifies CASSSWGPDGYTF.

The genes are TRBV7-2 and TRBJ2-7, with D perhaps given as TRBD1 or TRBD2 (5 bases each). There are 16 residues in the CDR3. Germline V gives CDR1 SGHTA, CDR2 FQGNSA. Deletions cut 2 bases from V and 5 bases from J, with 19 bases between. In DNA form, the CDR3 reads TGTGCCAGCAGCTTATCTGGGACGGATCCAGTCAACGAGCAGTACTTC. Encoded protein: CASSLSGTDPVNEQYF.

The chain links TRBV19 to TRBJ2-4; 10 bases are shared with TRBD1. V lost 5 bases, J lost 6 bases, and 4 bases stayed unmatched. The CDR3 loop spans 14 amino acids. CDR1 LNHDA and CDR2 SQIVND come from the germline V gene (reference sequence). The DNA for the CDR3 is TGTGCCAGTAGTCCCCGGACAGGGGGAAACATTCAGTACTTC. It encodes CASSPRTGGNIQYF.

The chain employs TRBV6-6 and TRBJ2-7; TRBD2 aligns across 14 bases. Losses at the gene ends were 7 bases for V and 1 base for J; bases not matched to a gene: 12. CDR1 and CDR2 from the germline V gene are MNHNY and SVGAGI (reference sequence). This CDR3 is built from 18 residues. The CDR3 region is CASIRTGLAGGPSYEQYF. For the CDR3, the DNA is TGTGCCAGCATTCGAACCGGACTAGCGGGGGGCCCTTCCTACGAGCAGTACTTC.

The chain recombines TRBV7-9 with TRBJ1-5; unclear D gene. Looked up from germline, CDR1 is SEHNR and CDR2 is FQNEAQ (reference sequence). Trimming left V 5 bases short and J 6 bases short, with 11 bases between. The CDR3 is 13 residues long. CDR3 residues: CASSRKDPQPQHF. Written as DNA, the CDR3 is TGTGCCAGCAGCCGAAAGGATCCTCAGCCCCAGCATTTT.

The chain carries TRBV2 and TRBJ2-5, with 13 positions matching TRBD2. Germline trimming cut 5 bases from V and 8 bases from J; bases unmatched to any gene: 8. CDR1 SNHLY and CDR2 FYNNEI come from the germline V gene. This CDR3 has 15 amino acids. The CDR3 DNA is TGTGCCAGCAGTATTGGGGGGACTAGCGGGGCCACCCAGTACTTC. Amino acids: CASSIGGTSGATQYF.

V usage is TRBV9 and J usage is TRBJ1-3; D is unresolved. Trimming pared 0 bases from V and 4 bases from J, leaving 8 bases between. CDR3 length: 14 residues. Germline loops: CDR1 SGDLS, CDR2 YYNGEE. In DNA form, the CDR3 reads TGTGCCAGCAGCGTAGAGGACGCAGGAAACACCATATATTTT. It yields the protein CASSVEDAGNTIYF.

V and J are TRBV3-1 (or the pseudogene TRBV3-2) and TRBJ2-7; no reliable D call. CDR3 length: 11 residues. The germline V gene has CDR1 LGHDT and CDR2 YNNKEL (reference sequence). V dropped 3 bases and J dropped 0 bases, with 0 bases sitting between them. The CDR3 is CASSHSYEQYF. CDR3 coding DNA: TGTGCCAGCAGCCACTCCTACGAGCAGTACTTC.

This clone turned up a few times. This sequence joins TRBV6-4 and TRBJ1-1; D gene uncertain. The V gene's germline CDR1 is MRHNA and CDR2 SNTAGT. The CDR3 contains 13 residues. Trimming cost V 2 bases and J 7 bases, with 11 bases left between them. The CDR3 DNA sequence: TGTGCCAGCAGTGACAGGCGGGGTAGTGAAGCTTTCTTT. Protein product: CASSDRRGSEAFF.

The chain combines TRBV5-8 with TRBJ1-1; D remains ambiguous. CDR3 size: 12 residues. Germline V gene data show CDR1 as SGHTS and CDR2 as YDEGEE. V was clipped by 6 bases and J by 6 bases, with 12 bases between them. The CDR3 loop reads CASTLLWAEAFF. CDR3 DNA: TGTGCCAGCACCCTTTTGTGGGCTGAAGCTTTCTTT.

The chain couples TRBV5-1 to TRBJ1-4; D may be TRBD1 (6 bases). This CDR3 has 18 residues. With 0 bases removed from V and 8 bases from J, the gap between germline ends came to 23 bases. Germline CDR1 SGHRS, CDR2 YFSETQ. CDR3 nucleotide sequence: TGCGCCAGCAGCTTGGGGAGCGGACAAGCAACGGGGGGCGAAAAACTGTTTTTT. This encodes CASSLGSGQATGGEKLFF.

V is TRBV7-8 and J is TRBJ2-7, with no clear D. The CDR3 runs to 12 residues. Germline CDR1 and CDR2: SGHVS and FQNEAQ. Trimming cost V 5 bases and J 2 bases, with 7 bases left between them. The CDR3 region is CASSRAPYEQYF. The DNA of the CDR3 is TGTGCCAGCAGCCGGGCCCCCTACGAGCAGTACTTC.